The text below deals with one T cell receptor (beta chain). Its target antigen remains unknown. No clone much larger than this one lies a single base away; base qualities are absent. Libraries were constructed by PCR. TCRdb records Illumina HiSeq 4000 as the sequencer. Bulk TCR libraries were generated as previously described, with the TCR primers listed in Table S5 used. Purification of total RNA was performed with the Qiagen AllPrep DNA/RNA kit. Before analysis, reads from multiple sequencing runs of the same library were pooled. On the authors' methods: Reads were retained only if an exact TCR constant sequence was present, and the retained reads were trimmed to 150 nt and grouped according to their 12-nt molecular barcodes. Within each barcode group, reads were sub-clustered at a 15% Levenshtein threshold, and quality-weighted consensus sequences were built per RNA molecule. Non-functional sequences were excluded, and lower-count sequences lying one edit away from another sequence were also excluded. Barcode sub-clusters with fewer than 20% of the maximum read count were removed, based on fitting two negative binomial distributions. TCRdb handled the public reads itself, with Q25 trimming in fastp and clone calling in MiXCR, and kept productive beta chains. Every CDR3 protein is listed once, alongside the most common genes and DNA of its rows. TCRdb, not the authors, supplied the V and J calls. Here the sample has approximately 550,000 distinct CDR3 sequences; about 20% occur a single time. Jointly, the top ten make up about 0.8% of the sample.

Libraries of naive CD8 T cells were built from approximately 20,000 to 1,000,000 sorted cells, with 10%, 30% or 50% of the purified RNA used. Naive CD8 T cells, defined as CD8+CD4-CCR7+CD45RA+, were FACS-sorted into RLT Plus buffer on a BD FACSAria II. Detection sensitivity was tested by spiking Jurkat RNA equal to roughly nine TCR copies' worth into samples containing about 19,000-1,000,000 naive CD8 T cells. CD8 T cells were enriched with RosetteSep CD8+ T Cell Enrichment Cocktail and Ficoll-Paque, followed by ACK red cell lysis. CDR1 and CDR2, looked up from the germline V gene (reference sequence), are LGHDT and YNNKEL. Inclusive of the bounding cysteine and phenylalanine, the CDR3 is 13 residues long. Only CDR3 DNA is held: 39 bases, read in frame from base 1. V sheds 1 base and J sheds 7 bases, leaving 10 bases between their ends. These data are taken from a study of molecular identifiers for immune sequencing clone quantification (dated by TCRdb to 2017 to 2018). Study-wide context: In a replicate experiment, RNA from roughly 21,000 or 96,000 naive CD8 T cells was split into five aliquots, four of which were sequenced. This methods study benchmarked molecular-identifier clustering-based TCR repertoire sequencing (MIDCIRS) and TCR RNA copy counting, using CD8 T cells to do so.

General findings and caveats noted by the study authors: Modeling gave 3 to 3.5 recovered TCR RNA copies per cell versus roughly 10 by digital PCR, implying approximately 30% capture efficiency. Spiked-in Jurkat TCR RNA (10 copies' worth), which is not part of the donor repertoire, was contained in the naive libraries. When barcode sub-clustering was omitted, TCR diversity was inflated by chimeric consensus sequences, with chimeras reaching as high as 47%. The sizes of highly expanded clones could end up underestimated when identical TCR molecules share a barcode. Even against a background of 850,000 to 1,000,000 naive CD8 T cells, spiked-in Jurkat TCR RNA amounting to a single cell's worth was reported to be detectable. Clones above 20 RNA copies held over 98% of molecules in CMV-specific effector cells but under 1% in naive cells.

The origin of this receptor is a human donor in good health. Some libraries in this study had Jurkat cell RNA spiked in. Sequencing used naive CD8+ T cells from blood, with Jurkat cell RNA spiked in. In the paper's terms, the cell subset or site label means: FACS-sorted CD8+CD4-CCR7+CD45RA+ naive T cells. The V and J genes are TRBV3-1 and TRBJ1-1; no D gene can be assigned with confidence. The base sequence is TGTGCCAGCAGCCAAGGCTTGACGGATGAAGCTTTCTTT. This sequence encodes CASSQGLTDEAFF.